This T cell receptor (beta chain) stems from a study of molecular identifiers for immune sequencing clone quantification. Whole-study findings and limits: Identical TCR molecules sharing a barcode could underestimate highly expanded clone sizes.

This CDR3 region has 16 residues. The ends were cut back, 2 bases at V and 3 bases at J, with 14 bases in the middle. CDR1 is SGHDT, CDR2 YYEEEE, per germline. For this clonotype: Its matching antigen is unknown.

One entry per CDR3 protein results from TCRdb running MiXCR on the PCR reads. The sample includes about 500,000 distinct CDR3 sequences, about 22% of them seen just once. The chain has TRBV5-6 and TRBJ2-2; D may be TRBD1 (5 bases). The sequencing sample was made of naive CD8+ T cells from blood, with Jurkat cell RNA spiked in. Subset in this sample: FACS-sorted CD8+CD4-CCR7+CD45RA+ naive T cells. This TCR derives from a human donor in good health. Some libraries in this study had Jurkat cell RNA spiked in. The CDR3 is CASSLQRLGDTGELFF. CDR3 coding DNA: TGTGCCAGCAGCTTACAGCGATTAGGGGACACCGGGGAGCTGTTTTTT. Full variable domain (outside the CDR3, taken from reference TRBV5-6 and TRBJ2-2): DAGVTQSPTHLIKTRGQQVTLRCSPKSGHDTVSWYQQALGQGPQFIFQYYEEEERQRGNFPDRFSGHQFPNYSSELNVNALLLGDSALYLCASSLQRLGDTGELFFGEGSRLTVL.